This is a list of T cell receptor beta chains from one sample in a study of T cells in Graves' hyperthyroidism and ophthalmopathy. Using its own MiXCR run on the multiplex PCR reads, TCRdb lists one record per CDR3 protein. This sample carries 390,000 or so distinct CDR3 sequences, around 15% of them seen once, and the ten largest clones take roughly 13%. Sample: blood. The receptors derive from a young man with Graves' ophthalmopathy. CDR3s include the opening cysteine and the closing phenylalanine or tryptophan. The D gene is left open where the match is weak. Expanded clones are given a class, and other clones once, few, many or no size at all.

J gene,clone size,D gene,V gene,CDR3 length,CDR3 DNA,CDR3 protein
TRBJ1-2,-,-,TRBV5-8,17,TGTGCCAGCAGGTTAGGACAGCACACGCCCCTTAACTATGGCTACACCTTC,CASRLGQHTPLNYGYTF
TRBJ2-2,many,TRBD2,TRBV20-1,16,TGCAGTGCTAGAGATGCAGCGGGAGGGAACACCGGGGAGCTGTTTTTT,CSARDAAGGNTGELFF
TRBJ1-1,-,TRBD1,TRBV28,16,TGTGCCAGCAGTTTATTAGGGGGCGCGGGTAAGACTGAAGCTTTCTTT,CASSLLGGAGKTEAFF
TRBJ1-6,-,-,TRBV9,14,TGTGCCAGCAGCGTAGCCAAGAGTAATTCACCCCTCCACTTT,CASSVAKSNSPLHF
TRBJ1-2,-,-,TRBV5-1,13,TGCGCCAGCAGCTTGGACTACAGGGATGGCTACACCTTC,CASSLDYRDGYTF
TRBJ2-3,few,-,TRBV7-9,14,TGTGCCAGCACCGGGGCCCCCCACACCGATACGCAGTATTTT,CASTGAPHTDTQYF
TRBJ1-5,many,-,TRBV12-3/TRBV12-4,13,TGTGCCAGCACCTGGGGTGGCAATCAGCCCCAGCATTTT,CASTWGGNQPQHF
TRBJ2-2,many,TRBD2,TRBV2,13,TGTGCCAGCAGTCCGACCCCCGGGGGGAAGCTGTTTTTT,CASSPTPGGKLFF
TRBJ1-1,many,-,TRBV30,13,TGTGCCTGGAATCGCCAGGCTGGCACTGAAGCTTTCTTT,CAWNRQAGTEAFF
TRBJ1-1,many,-,TRBV29-1,15,TGCAGCGCCCAGCCGCCGGGGGCGGTTCTTTCTGAAGCTTTCTTT,CSAQPPGAVLSEAFF
TRBJ2-5,many,TRBD2,TRBV7-9,15,TGTGCCAGCAGACGTACTAGCGGGGGGAGTGAGACCCAGTACTTC,CASRRTSGGSETQYF
TRBJ1-6,few,-,TRBV6-1,14,TGTGCCAGCAGTTTCACGGACAAAAATTCACCCCTCCACTTT,CASSFTDKNSPLHF
TRBJ2-5,few,-,TRBV5-1,15,TGCGCCAGCAGCTCACAGGCAGTGGGGGGAGAGACCCAGTACTTC,CASSSQAVGGETQYF
TRBJ1-2,-,-,TRBV11-2,16,TGTGCCAGCAGCTTAGAGGGCAGCTTAGCTAACTATGGCTACACCTTC,CASSLEGSLANYGYTF
TRBJ2-7,-,TRBD2,TRBV20-1,13,TGCAGTGCCCTAGGACTAGTCCGGTACGAGCAGTACTTC,CSALGLVRYEQYF
TRBJ2-1,many,-,TRBV7-2,12,TGTGCCAGCAGCCCCTGGGGGGATGAGCAGTTCTTC,CASSPWGDEQFF
TRBJ1-5,few,TRBD1,TRBV4-1,16,TGCGCCAGCAGCCAAAAGGGACAGGGGGCCGGTCAGCCCCAGCATTTT,CASSQKGQGAGQPQHF
TRBJ2-2,few,-,TRBV7-6,13,TGTGCCAGCAGTTACGGTAGCACCGGGAAGCTGTTTTTT,CASSYGSTGKLFF
TRBJ1-1,many,-,TRBV5-6,13,TGTGCCAGCAGCGGGATCATGAACACTGAAGCTTTCTTT,CASSGIMNTEAFF
TRBJ2-1,-,-,TRBV5-1,13,TGCGCCAGCAGCTCAGGACAGTCCAATGAGCAGTTCTTC,CASSSGQSNEQFF
TRBJ2-7,many,TRBD2,TRBV6-1,17,TGTGCCAGCACCGGGAGGTCTAGCGGGCGGTTGGACGGCGAGCAGTACTTC,CASTGRSSGRLDGEQYF
TRBJ2-2,few,TRBD2,TRBV7-2,19,TGTGCCAGCAGCTCTAGGGGTTTTCTAGCGGGAGTTCTTGCCGGGGAGCTGTTTTTT,CASSSRGFLAGVLAGELFF
TRBJ1-3,-,-,TRBV6-5,18,TGTGCCAGCAGTTACTCCGTTACAGACTACAACTTTGGAAACACCATATATTTT,CASSYSVTDYNFGNTIYF
TRBJ1-2,many,-,TRBV11-2,13,TGTGCCAGCAGCTTAGCACGGCTCTATGGCTACACCTTC,CASSLARLYGYTF
TRBJ2-4,many,-,TRBV12-3/TRBV12-4,16,TGTGCCAGCGCCGACTACGATGGGGATGGTAAAAACATTCAGTACTTC,CASADYDGDGKNIQYF
TRBJ2-7,many,-,TRBV3-1,12,TGTGCCAGCAGCTTCTTTTCGTCCGAGCAGTACTTC,CASSFFSSEQYF
TRBJ2-7,few,TRBD1,TRBV6-1,17,TGTGCCAGCAGACTGACACTAACCGGGACAGGGTTATACGAGCAGTACTTC,CASRLTLTGTGLYEQYF
TRBJ2-3,few,TRBD2,TRBV4-1,14,TGCGCCAGCAGCCAGAGCGGGAGACCAGATACGCAGTATTTT,CASSQSGRPDTQYF
TRBJ2-3,many,TRBD1,TRBV7-6,16,TGTGCCAGCAGCGTCTGGACAGGGACGAGCACAGATACGCAGTATTTT,CASSVWTGTSTDTQYF
TRBJ1-2,many,-,TRBV6-1,17,TGTGCCAGCAGTGAATATGAGACAGGCCGAACAGGCTATGGCTACACCTTC,CASSEYETGRTGYGYTF
TRBJ1-2,many,-,TRBV20-1,13,TGCACCCCAAAGGCAGCCTTTAACTATGGCTACACCTTC,CTPKAAFNYGYTF
TRBJ1-2,many,-,TRBV3-1,13,TGTGCCAGCAGCCAACTTGACAACTATGGCTACACCTTC,CASSQLDNYGYTF
TRBJ2-1,few,TRBD1,TRBV13,17,TGTGCCAGCATCCCGGGACAGGGGGTTTCCTCCTACAATGAGCAGCTCTTC,CASIPGQGVSSYNEQLF
TRBJ1-4,few,-,TRBV7-3,14,TGTGCCAGCAGCTTAAATCTGGGTGGTCATTGGGTGTTTTTT,CASSLNLGGHWVFF
TRBJ2-1,-,TRBD1,TRBV7-9,15,TGTGCCAGCATCTCAGGGACAGACTTCTACAATGAGCAGTTCTTC,CASISGTDFYNEQFF
TRBJ2-1,many,-,TRBV20-1,13,TGCAGTGCTCCCCTAGCCTCCTACAATGAGCAGTTCTTC,CSAPLASYNEQFF
TRBJ2-3,-,-,TRBV28,15,TGTGCCAGCAGCAACAAGGGAAGACGCACAGATACGCAGTATTTT,CASSNKGRRTDTQYF
TRBJ2-3,many,-,TRBV7-3,15,TGTGCCAGCAGCTACAGCCCATTAGGTACAGATACGCAGTATTTT,CASSYSPLGTDTQYF
TRBJ2-1,many,-,TRBV4-1,14,TGCGCCAGCAGCCAAGGGGAGCTAGTTAATGAGCAGTTCTTC,CASSQGELVNEQFF
TRBJ2-7,many,TRBD1,TRBV11-1,13,TGTGCCAGCAGCTTAGCGGACAGGGACGAGCAGTACTTC,CASSLADRDEQYF
TRBJ2-4,many,-,TRBV10-3,15,TGTGCCATCAGTGAGGACAACGTAGCCAAAAACATTCAGTACTTC,CAISEDNVAKNIQYF
TRBJ1-2,many,-,TRBV3-1,14,TGTGCCAGCAGCCAAGATGAGAGGGGGTATGGCTACACCTTC,CASSQDERGYGYTF
TRBJ2-1,many,TRBD2,TRBV6-1,21,TGTGCCAGCAGCTACTTTTCTCCTCTAGCGGGGGGGCAAAAATCCTACAATGAGCAGTTCTTC,CASSYFSPLAGGQKSYNEQFF
TRBJ2-1,-,-,TRBV3-1,14,TGTGCCAGCAGCCAGGGGCCGGCGGGGAATGAGCAGTTCTTC,CASSQGPAGNEQFF
TRBJ2-1,many,-,TRBV6-1,13,TGTGCCAGCAAACTTAGCTCCTACAATGAGCAGTTCTTC,CASKLSSYNEQFF
TRBJ1-1,once,-,TRBV15,13,TGTGCCACCGCAAGGACAGACTACTTTTGGGCTTTCTTT,CATARTDYFWAFF
TRBJ2-7,-,TRBD2,TRBV11-2,15,TGTGCCAGCAGACAGCGGGAGGGGAGCTCCTACGAGCAGTACTTC,CASRQREGSSYEQYF
TRBJ1-2,many,-,TRBV2,12,TGTGCCAGCACCGAGGGGGACTATGGCTACACCTTC,CASTEGDYGYTF
TRBJ1-6,few,-,TRBV4-1,15,TGTGCCAGCAGCCATGGGTCGTCCAGTAATTCACCCCTCCACTTT,CASSHGSSSNSPLHF
TRBJ1-5,many,-,TRBV6-2/TRBV6-3,16,TGTGCCAGCAGTTATCCGGCCAGGGCGGGAGATCAGCCCCAGCATTTT,CASSYPARAGDQPQHF
TRBJ2-7,-,-,TRBV5-1,14,TGCGCCAGCAGCTTGGAATCAGGAAATTACGAGCAGTACTTC,CASSLESGNYEQYF